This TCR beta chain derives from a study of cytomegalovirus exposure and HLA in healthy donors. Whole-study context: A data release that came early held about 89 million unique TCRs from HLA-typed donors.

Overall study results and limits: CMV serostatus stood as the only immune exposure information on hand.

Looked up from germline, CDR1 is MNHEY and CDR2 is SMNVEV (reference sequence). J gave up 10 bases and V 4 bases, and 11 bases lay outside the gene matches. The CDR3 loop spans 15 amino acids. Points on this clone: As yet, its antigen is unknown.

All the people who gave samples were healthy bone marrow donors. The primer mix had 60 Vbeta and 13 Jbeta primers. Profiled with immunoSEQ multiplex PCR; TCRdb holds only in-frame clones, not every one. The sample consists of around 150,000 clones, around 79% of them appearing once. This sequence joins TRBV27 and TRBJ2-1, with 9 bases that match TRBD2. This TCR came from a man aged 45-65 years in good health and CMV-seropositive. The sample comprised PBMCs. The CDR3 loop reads CASSSEASGKMEQFF. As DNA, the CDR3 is TGTGCCAGCAGTTCAGAGGCTAGCGGGAAAATGGAGCAGTTCTTC.